Given below is one T cell receptor beta chain in context. Being one base from a much bigger clone, this may be a read error. V lost 7 bases and J 7 bases, leaving 23 bases between the germline ends. The CDR3 spans 15 residues. This sample was included in a study of blood T cells in healthy people across ages. Primed by a sample-barcoded 5' primer and a J-beta primer mix, a second PCR proceeded for roughly 6 to 12 cycles. Using its own MiXCR run on the 5' RACE reads, TCRdb lists one record per CDR3 protein. The data contain more than 750,000 distinct CDR3 sequences, just under 30% of them singletons. Another study also made use of these data, one on T cells of mothers and their children.

Material: blood. The clonotype comes from a woman aged 40 to 50 in good health. The chain couples TRBV12-3 or TRBV12-4 to TRBJ2-7; no reliable D call. Here the CDR3 DNA reads TGTGCCAGCACCTCAGAGGCTAACTCCTACAATGAGCAGTACTTC. Translated: CASTSEANSYNEQYF.